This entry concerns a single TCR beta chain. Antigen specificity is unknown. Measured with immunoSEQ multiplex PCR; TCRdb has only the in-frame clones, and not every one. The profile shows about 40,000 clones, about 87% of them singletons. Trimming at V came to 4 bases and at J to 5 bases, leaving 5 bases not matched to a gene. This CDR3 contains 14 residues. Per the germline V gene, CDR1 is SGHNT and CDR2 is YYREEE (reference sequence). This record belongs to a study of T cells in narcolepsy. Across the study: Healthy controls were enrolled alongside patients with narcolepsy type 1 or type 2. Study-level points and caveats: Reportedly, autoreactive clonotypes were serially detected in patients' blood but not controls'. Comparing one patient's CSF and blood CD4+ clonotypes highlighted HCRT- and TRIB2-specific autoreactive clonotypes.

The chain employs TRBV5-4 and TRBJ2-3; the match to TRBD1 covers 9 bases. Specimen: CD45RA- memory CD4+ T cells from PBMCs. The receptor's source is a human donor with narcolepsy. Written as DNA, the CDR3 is TGTGCCAGCAGCCCGGGGACAGGGCGAGATACGCAGTATTTT. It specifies CASSPGTGRDTQYF.